This record concerns one TCR beta chain sequence. The sample comes from a study of blood T cell repertoires in COVID-19. Study overall: COVID-19 samples collected from the United States, Italy and Spain covered acute and convalescent phases. The cDNA or gDNA used as material had been derived from T cells, B-cell-depleted T cells, or PBMCs.

The CDR3 spans 14 residues. The V gene's germline CDR1 is MNHEY and CDR2 SVGAGI. Trimming took 7 bases from V and 0 from J, leaving 10 bases between them. The authors' processing: Amplification with reference gene primers provided the estimates of nucleated cell counts. Assay used: immunoSEQ multiplex PCR; TCRdb lists only in-frame clones, some missing. Clone size and the V and J calls come from that table; the DNA yielded D and trimming. The sample has some 130,000 clones; around 88% are singletons. Input material: peripheral blood. The V call is TRBV6-5, the J call TRBJ1-3; possibly TRBD1 for D (6 bases). The sequence came from a man aged 45-65 years with acute or convalescent COVID-19. CDR3 region: CASTWTASGNTIYF. CDR3 coding DNA: TGTGCCAGCACCTGGACAGCCTCTGGAAACACCATATATTTT.